Presented here are 30 T cell receptor beta chains from one specimen sequenced in a study of blood T cell repertoires in COVID-19. Clones were read by immunoSEQ multiplex PCR, and TCRdb kept only the in-frame ones, dropping some. The table records about 68,000 clones, roughly 87% of them present only once. Sequenced material: peripheral blood. The receptor source for this set is a man aged 45-65 years with active COVID-19.

The rearrangement joins TRBV19 to TRBJ2-1, with 15 bases that match TRBD2. Germline CDR1 is LNHDA and CDR2 is SQIVND (reference sequence). J lost 4 bases, V lost 5 bases, and 12 bases had no gene match. This CDR3 spans 19 amino acids. In DNA, the CDR3 is TGTGCCAGTAGTGGGGGTGGGACTAGCGGGAGGCGAGTGTACAATGAGCAGTTCTTC. As protein: CASSGGGTSGRRVYNEQFF.

V gene TRBV5-1 combines with J gene TRBJ1-1; possibly TRBD1 for D (5 bases). Between the trimmed V and J ends, which lost 3 bases and 3 bases, there was a span of 12 bases. Germline loops: CDR1 SGHRS, CDR2 YFSETQ. The CDR3 consists of 14 residues. The CDR3 is CASSSRWGDTEAFF. The CDR3 DNA sequence: TGCGCCAGCAGCTCGCGGTGGGGGGACACTGAAGCTTTCTTT.

The sample holds a few counts of this clone. The chain has TRBV7-2 and TRBJ2-7; tentative D call: TRBD1 (5 bases). Trimming took off 5 bases at V and 3 bases at J, with 11 bases between the two ends. Germline lookup yields CDR1 SGHTA and CDR2 FQGNSA. The CDR3 is 13 residues long. CDR3 coding DNA: TGTGCCAGCAGCGGCGACCAGGGCTACGAGCAGTACTTC. Translation gives CASSGDQGYEQYF.

The V gene is TRBV5-1, the J gene TRBJ1-1; 8 positions agree with TRBD1. Germline V gene sequence: CDR1 SGHRS, CDR2 YFSETQ. V shed 4 bases, J shed 5 bases, and the junction held 10 bases outside the gene matches. The CDR3 loop spans 15 amino acids. CDR3 coding DNA: TGCGCCAGCAGCCGGGGACAGGTGGCTGGTACTGAAGCTTTCTTT. Protein: CASSRGQVAGTEAFF.

A few counts support this clone. The chain joins TRBV2 to TRBJ1-2; D might be TRBD1 (6 bases). The CDR3 length is 13 residues. Trimming removed 6 bases at V and 0 bases at J, with 8 bases between. Per the germline V gene, CDR1 is SNHLY and CDR2 is FYNNEI. The DNA for the CDR3 is TGTGCCAGCAGGGACAGCTCTAACTATGGCTACACCTTC. As protein: CASRDSSNYGYTF.

The chain couples TRBV28 to TRBJ2-7; TRBD1 aligns across 8 bases. This CDR3 is 18 amino acids long. CDR1 is MDHEN and CDR2 is SYDVKM in the germline V gene. Trimming cost V 4 bases and J 0 bases; bases outside gene matches: 14. CDR3 sequence reads: CASSYPRGQGANSYEQYF. The CDR3 region has the DNA TGTGCCAGCAGTTACCCACGTGGGCAGGGGGCTAACTCCTACGAGCAGTACTTC.

The CDR3 DNA is TGTGCCAGCAGCCCAAGACAGGCGTCTAATGAAAAACTGTTTTTT. Translated: CASSPRQASNEKLFF. V gene TRBV7-2 combines with J gene TRBJ1-4, with TRBD1 as a possible D gene (6 bases). Trimming took off 5 bases at V and 3 bases at J, with 13 bases between the two ends. CDR3 length equals 15 residues. Germline lookup yields CDR1 SGHTA and CDR2 FQGNSA.

This chain links TRBV19 with TRBJ2-2; tentatively, D is TRBD1 (6 bases). There are 17 residues in the CDR3. The V end was cut by 4 bases, the J end by 0 bases, with 15 bases between. From germline, CDR1 is LNHDA and CDR2 SQIVND (reference sequence). This CDR3 reads CASSTVAQGANTGELFF. Here the CDR3 DNA reads TGTGCCAGTAGTACCGTCGCACAGGGAGCGAACACCGGGGAGCTGTTTTTT.

This clone has only one observation. The chain combines TRBV20-1 with TRBJ1-6; tentatively, D is TRBD1 (5 bases). The CDR3 sequence is 16 residues long. The germline V and J ends were trimmed by 3 bases and 10 bases, with 22 bases remaining between them. The germline V gene encodes CDR1 DFQATT and CDR2 SNEGSKA (reference sequence). The CDR3 sequence is CSASYDLPGVSSPLHF. In nucleotides, the CDR3 is TGCAGTGCTAGTTATGATCTACCGGGGGTGTCCTCACCCCTCCACTTT.

The genes are TRBV6-6 and TRBJ1-2; TRBD1 agrees at 7 bases. Looked up from germline, CDR1 is MNHNY and CDR2 is SVGAGI (reference sequence). The junction had 2 bases not matched to a gene; V was cut back by 5 bases and J by 2 bases. This CDR3 comprises 13 residues. CDR3 DNA: TGTGCCAGCAGTGAGGGGGCGAACTATGGCTACACCTTC. This sequence encodes CASSEGANYGYTF.

This chain's CDR3 is CASSPLGGPIQETQYF. Written as DNA, the CDR3 is TGTGCCAGCTCACCTCTGGGAGGTCCAATCCAAGAGACCCAGTACTTC. V and J are TRBV18 and TRBJ2-5; D is perhaps TRBD2 (6 bases). V lost 3 bases and J lost 1, with 15 bases in between. The CDR3 loop spans 16 amino acids. Germline V CDR1 and CDR2: KGHSH, LQKENI.

The gene calls are TRBV11-2 and TRBJ2-5, with 12 nucleotides matching TRBD2. The germline V gene encodes CDR1 SGHAT and CDR2 FQNNGV. V trimming: 5 bases; J trimming: 4 bases; junction bases outside the gene matches: 11. CDR3 length: 17 residues. The CDR3 bases are TGTGCCAGCAGCGGCGCTCGGACTAGCGGGACGGTAGAGACCCAGTACTTC. It specifies CASSGARTSGTVETQYF.

The chain employs TRBV9 and TRBJ2-3, with 15 bases identical to TRBD2. Germline-derived CDR1 and CDR2 are SGDLS and YYNGEE. Losses at the gene ends were 5 bases for V and 2 bases for J; bases not matched to a gene: 3. This CDR3 contains 16 residues. CDR3 coding DNA: TGTGCCAGCAGAGGACTAGCGGGAGGGAACACAGATACGCAGTATTTT. Amino acid sequence: CASRGLAGGNTDTQYF.

The gene calls are TRBV6-2 or TRBV6-3 and TRBJ1-1, with TRBD1 matching over 9 bases. The CDR3 runs to 16 residues. Germline V CDR1 and CDR2: MNHEY, SVGEGT. J lost 4 bases, V lost 1 base, and 7 bases had no gene match. Here the CDR3 DNA reads TGTGCCAGCAGTTACTGGCGGGACAGGGTTCCCACTGAAGCTTTCTTT. It encodes CASSYWRDRVPTEAFF.

The chain is built from TRBV19 and TRBJ1-6, with 9 bases identical to TRBD1. With V trimmed by 3 bases and J by 5 bases, 17 bases remained unmatched. This CDR3 is 20 amino acids long. Germline CDR1 is LNHDA and CDR2 is SQIVND (reference sequence). The CDR3 protein is CASSIKGTGTPRCNNSPLHF. The CDR3, as DNA: TGTGCCAGTAGTATTAAAGGGACAGGGACCCCCCGCTGTAATAATTCACCCCTCCACTTT.

This chain connects TRBV28 to TRBJ1-1, with unresolved D. This CDR3 has 15 amino acids. Trimming took 8 bases from V and 0 from J, leaving 16 bases between them. Germline CDR1 and CDR2: MDHEN and SYDVKM. The CDR3 DNA is TGTGCCAGCGGAAGGAGGCGGTCGATGAACACTGAAGCTTTCTTT. Its protein product is CASGRRRSMNTEAFF.

The V and J genes are TRBV5-4 and TRBJ2-3, with 7 bases aligning to TRBD1. This CDR3 is 13 amino acids long. Germline-derived CDR1 and CDR2 are SGHNT and YYREEE (reference sequence). Trimming took 5 bases from V and 4 from J; bases not matched to a gene: 4. The CDR3 DNA sequence: TGTGCCAGCAGTCATGACAGGGCAGATACGCAGTATTTT. Translated: CASSHDRADTQYF.

This chain connects TRBV21-1 to TRBJ2-2; TRBD2 is taken as the D call from the table, unchecked against the DNA. TRBV21-1 is a pseudogene. The CDR3 is 21 residues long. CDR3 sequence (DNA): TGTGCCAGTTCGAAGGGGGCGCAAACATCTAGCGGGAGGGACGCCACCGGGGAGCTGTTTTTT. It is translated as CASSKGAQTSSGRDATGELFF.

This rearrangement joins TRBV6-2 or TRBV6-3 to TRBJ1-2; D gene unclear. CDR1 MNHEY and CDR2 SVGEGT come from the germline V gene. The CDR3 has 13 residues. With 6 bases removed from V and 4 bases from J, the gap between germline ends came to 12 bases. CDR3 sequence reads: CASSPAVGYGYTF. Here the CDR3 DNA reads TGTGCCAGCAGCCCCGCGGTCGGCTATGGCTACACCTTC.

The chain has TRBV18 and TRBJ2-5; 8 positions match TRBD1. The CDR3 has 14 amino acids. Trimming removed 5 bases from V and 1 base from J; junction bases left unmatched: 3. Germline assignment: CDR1 KGHSH and CDR2 LQKENI. CDR3 sequence reads: CASSSTGGQETQYF. In DNA, the CDR3 is TGTGCCAGCTCATCAACAGGGGGCCAAGAGACCCAGTACTTC.

This sequence joins TRBV18 and TRBJ1-5, with D possibly matching TRBD1 (6 bases). This CDR3 has 16 residues. CDR1 is KGHSH and CDR2 is LQKENI in the germline V gene. Trimming pared 1 base from V and 2 bases from J, leaving 12 bases between. In DNA form, the CDR3 reads TGTGCCAGCTCACCACTGGGCAGGGGAGGCAATCAGCCCCAGCATTTT. This translates into CASSPLGRGGNQPQHF.

The CDR3: CATSGQGRGNEQFF. CDR3 DNA sequence: TGTGCCACCAGTGGACAGGGTAGGGGCAATGAGCAGTTCTTC. The rearrangement uses TRBV24-1 and TRBJ2-1; 7 bases match TRBD1. The CDR3 contains 14 residues. Germline CDR1 and CDR2: KGHDR and SFDVKD. V shed 5 bases, J shed 6 bases, and the junction held 6 bases outside the gene matches.

The chain couples TRBV2 to TRBJ1-3; 10 positions match TRBD1. This CDR3 contains 14 residues. Germline-derived CDR1 and CDR2 are SNHLY and FYNNEI. V shed 5 bases, J shed 5 bases, and the junction held 3 bases outside the gene matches. CDR3 amino acids: CASSQTGGRNTIYF. The CDR3 DNA follows: TGTGCCAGCAGTCAGACAGGGGGCAGAAACACCATATATTTT.

Notes on this clone: One end of the junction is discordant with germline, which a read error may explain. The chain combines TRBV3-1 (or the pseudogene TRBV3-2) with TRBJ2-7; no clear D gene. CDR3 length equals 14 residues. Looked up from germline, CDR1 is LGHDT and CDR2 is YNNKEL (reference sequence). The CDR3 loop is CATSRGSPSYEQYF. CDR3 DNA: TGTGCCACCAGCCGAGGCTCCCCCTCCTACGAGCAGTACTTC.

This chain joins TRBV9 and TRBJ2-6; D unresolved. The CDR3 extends over 15 amino acids. CDR1 is SGDLS and CDR2 is YYNGEE in the germline V gene. The ends were cut back, 0 bases at V and 2 bases at J, with 6 bases in the middle. CDR3 region: CASSVGGPGANVLTF. The CDR3 region has the DNA TGTGCCAGCAGCGTAGGAGGCCCTGGGGCCAACGTCCTGACTTTC.

The table lists this clone with a count of one. The chain combines TRBV3-1 (or the pseudogene TRBV3-2) with TRBJ2-5; D unclear. The CDR3 covers 14 residues. The germline CDR1 and CDR2 sequences are LGHDT and YNNKEL (reference sequence). V was shortened by 3 bases and J by 3 bases, with 11 bases between the two germline ends. CDR3 residues: CASSHGGKKETQYF. In nucleotides, the CDR3 is TGTGCCAGCAGCCATGGCGGAAAAAAAGAGACCCAGTACTTC.

The CDR3 region is CASSQGVAAQETQYF. The DNA of the CDR3 is TGCGCCAGCAGCCAAGGGGTAGCAGCCCAAGAGACCCAGTACTTC. The chain joins TRBV4-3 to TRBJ2-5; no firm D call. CDR3 length: 15 residues. Trimming shortened V by 1 base and J by 1 base, and 10 bases separated the two germline ends. CDR1 LGHNA and CDR2 YSLEER come from the germline V gene.

The chain uses TRBV7-2 and TRBJ2-1, with TRBD1 as a possible D gene (6 bases). Germline CDR1 and CDR2: SGHTA and FQGNSA. V was shortened by 5 bases and J by 7 bases, with 12 bases between the two germline ends. The CDR3 runs to 13 residues. As DNA, the CDR3 is TGTGCCAGCAGCCCGACAACAGGGAATGAGCAGTTCTTC. Translated: CASSPTTGNEQFF.

There are a few counts of this clone. This sequence joins TRBV24-1 and TRBJ1-2; 7 bases fit TRBD1. The CDR3 sequence is 19 residues long. The germline CDR1 and CDR2 sequences are KGHDR and SFDVKD. V lost 2 bases, J lost 0 bases, and 14 bases stayed unmatched. The CDR3 nucleotides read TGTGCCACCAGTGATTCAACTTACAGGGGCGATCCCCCTAACTATGGCTACACCTTC. Protein: CATSDSTYRGDPPNYGYTF.

The chain combines TRBV12-3 or TRBV12-4 with TRBJ2-2, with D perhaps TRBD2 (5 bases). The CDR3 loop spans 13 amino acids. Deletions cut 10 bases from V and 2 bases from J, with 11 bases between. The CDR3 bases are TGTGCCACCTCGAGCGGAAACACCGGGGAGCTGTTTTTT. Its protein product is CATSSGNTGELFF.